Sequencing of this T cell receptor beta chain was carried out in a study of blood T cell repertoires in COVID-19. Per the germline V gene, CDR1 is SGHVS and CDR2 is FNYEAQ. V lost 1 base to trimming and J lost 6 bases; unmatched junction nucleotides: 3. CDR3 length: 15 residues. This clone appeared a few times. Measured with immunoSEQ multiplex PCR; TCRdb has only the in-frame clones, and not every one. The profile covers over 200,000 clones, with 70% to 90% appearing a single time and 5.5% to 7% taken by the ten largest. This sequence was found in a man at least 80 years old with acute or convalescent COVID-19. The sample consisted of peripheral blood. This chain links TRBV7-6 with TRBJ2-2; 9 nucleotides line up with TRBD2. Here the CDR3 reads CASSLGSSGAGELFF. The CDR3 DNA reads TGTGCCAGCAGCTTAGGTTCTAGCGGGGCCGGGGAGCTGTTTTTT.